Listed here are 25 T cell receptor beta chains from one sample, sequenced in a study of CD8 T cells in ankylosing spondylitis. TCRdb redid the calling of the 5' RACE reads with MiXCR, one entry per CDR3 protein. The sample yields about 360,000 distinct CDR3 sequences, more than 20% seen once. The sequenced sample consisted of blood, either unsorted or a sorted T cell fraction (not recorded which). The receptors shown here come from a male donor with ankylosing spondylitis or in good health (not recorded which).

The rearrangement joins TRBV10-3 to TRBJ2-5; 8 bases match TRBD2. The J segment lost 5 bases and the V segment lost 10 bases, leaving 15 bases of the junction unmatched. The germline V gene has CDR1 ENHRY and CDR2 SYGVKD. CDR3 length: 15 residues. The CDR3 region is CATRSGGGLWETQYF. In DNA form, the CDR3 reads TGTGCCACCAGGAGTGGCGGGGGGCTGTGGGAGACCCAGTACTTC.

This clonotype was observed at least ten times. The CDR3 bases are TGTGCCAGCAGTTTGGGGACATCCTCGGGGGAGCAGTACTTC. Translation gives CASSLGTSSGEQYF. The rearrangement joins TRBV12-3 or TRBV12-4 to TRBJ2-7; perhaps TRBD1 as D (6 bases). V was pared by 3 bases and J by 7 bases, with 16 bases between. The CDR3 sequence is 14 residues long.

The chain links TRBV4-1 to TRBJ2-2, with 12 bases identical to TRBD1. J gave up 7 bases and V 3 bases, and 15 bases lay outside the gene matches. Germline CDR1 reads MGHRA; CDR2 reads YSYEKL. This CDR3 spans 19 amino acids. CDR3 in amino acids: CASSHLSGTGGAVSGELFF. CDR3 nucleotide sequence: TGCGCCAGCAGCCACCTTTCCGGGACAGGGGGCGCAGTGAGCGGGGAGCTGTTTTTT.

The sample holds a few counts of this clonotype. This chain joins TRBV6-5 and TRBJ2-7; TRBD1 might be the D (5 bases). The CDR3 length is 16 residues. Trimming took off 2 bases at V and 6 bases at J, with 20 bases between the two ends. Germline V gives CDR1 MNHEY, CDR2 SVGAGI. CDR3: CASSYTLQVVEIEQYF. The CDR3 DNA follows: TGTGCCAGCAGTTACACACTACAGGTAGTGGAAATCGAGCAGTACTTC.

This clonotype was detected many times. As DNA, the CDR3 is TGTGCCAGCAGCTCGGGACAGGGGGCCTACGAGCAGTACTTC. It codes for CASSSGQGAYEQYF. The rearrangement joins TRBV12-3 or TRBV12-4 to TRBJ2-7; 11 positions agree with TRBD1. The CDR3 has 14 amino acids. The ends lost 6 bases at V and 2 bases at J; junction bases unmatched: 3.

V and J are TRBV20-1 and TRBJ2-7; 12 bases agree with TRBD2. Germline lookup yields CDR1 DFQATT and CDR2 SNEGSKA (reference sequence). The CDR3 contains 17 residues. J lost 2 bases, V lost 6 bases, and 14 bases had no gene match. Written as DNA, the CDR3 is TGCAGTGCCGCACGAGGTTACCTAGCGGGGGGGCCCTACGAGCAGTACTTC. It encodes CSAARGYLAGGPYEQYF.

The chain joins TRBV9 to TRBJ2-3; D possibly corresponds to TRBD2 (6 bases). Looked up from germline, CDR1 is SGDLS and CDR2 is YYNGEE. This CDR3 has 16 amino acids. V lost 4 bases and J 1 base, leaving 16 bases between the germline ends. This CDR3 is CASSPFASDGTDTQYF. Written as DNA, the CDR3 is TGTGCCAGCAGCCCCTTTGCTAGCGATGGCACAGATACGCAGTATTTT.

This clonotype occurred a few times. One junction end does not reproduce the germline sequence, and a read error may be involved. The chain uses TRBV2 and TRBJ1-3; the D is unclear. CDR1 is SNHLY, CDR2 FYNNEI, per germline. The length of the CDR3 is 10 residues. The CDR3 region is CASGRNPIYF. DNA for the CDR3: TGTGCCAGCGGCAGAAACCCCATATATTTT.

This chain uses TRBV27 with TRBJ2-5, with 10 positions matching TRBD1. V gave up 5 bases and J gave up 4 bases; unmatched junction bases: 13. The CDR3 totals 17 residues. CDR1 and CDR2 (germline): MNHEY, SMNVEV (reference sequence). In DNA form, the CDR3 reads TGTGCCAGCAGTCCTTCCCTAGCCGGGACAGGGGTAGAGACCCAGTACTTC. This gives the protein CASSPSLAGTGVETQYF.

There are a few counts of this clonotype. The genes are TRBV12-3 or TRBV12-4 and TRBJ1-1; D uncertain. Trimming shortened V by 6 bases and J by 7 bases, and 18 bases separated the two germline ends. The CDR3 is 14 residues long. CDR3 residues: CASSPGITLGEAFF. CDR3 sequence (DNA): TGTGCCAGCAGCCCTGGAATAACCTTGGGTGAAGCTTTCTTT.

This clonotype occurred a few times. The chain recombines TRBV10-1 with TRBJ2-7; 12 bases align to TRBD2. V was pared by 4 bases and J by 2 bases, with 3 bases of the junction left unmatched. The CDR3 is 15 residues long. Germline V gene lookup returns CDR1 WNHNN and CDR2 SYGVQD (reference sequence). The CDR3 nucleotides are TGCGCCAGCAGTGCCGGACTAGCGGGGACCTACGAGCAGTACTTC. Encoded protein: CASSAGLAGTYEQYF.

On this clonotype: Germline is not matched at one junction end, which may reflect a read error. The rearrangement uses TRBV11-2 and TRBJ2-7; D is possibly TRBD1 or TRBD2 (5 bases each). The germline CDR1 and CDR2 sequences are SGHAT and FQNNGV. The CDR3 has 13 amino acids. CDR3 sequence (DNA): TGTGCCAGCAGCTTAGTAGGGGAGTACGAGAAGTACTTC. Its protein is CASSLVGEYEKYF.

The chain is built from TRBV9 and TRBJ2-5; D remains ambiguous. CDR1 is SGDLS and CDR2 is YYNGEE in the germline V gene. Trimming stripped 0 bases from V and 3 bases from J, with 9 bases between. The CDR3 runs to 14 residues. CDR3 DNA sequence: TGTGCCAGCAGCGTAGGGGGTTACGAAGAGACCCAGTACTTC. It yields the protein CASSVGGYEETQYF. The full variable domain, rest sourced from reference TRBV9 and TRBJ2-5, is DSGVTQTPKHLITATGQRVTLRCSPRSGDLSVYWYQQSLDQGLQFLIQYYNGEERAKGNILERFSAQQFPDLHSELNLSSLELGDSALYFCASSVGGYEETQYFGPGTRLLVL.

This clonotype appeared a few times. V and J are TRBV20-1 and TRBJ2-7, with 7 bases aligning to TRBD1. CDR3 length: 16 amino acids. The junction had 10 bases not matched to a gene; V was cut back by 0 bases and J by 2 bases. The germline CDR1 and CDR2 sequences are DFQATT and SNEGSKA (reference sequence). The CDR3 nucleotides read TGCAGTGCTAGAGATCTTCAAGGGACAGACCCCTACGAGCAGTACTTC. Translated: CSARDLQGTDPYEQYF.

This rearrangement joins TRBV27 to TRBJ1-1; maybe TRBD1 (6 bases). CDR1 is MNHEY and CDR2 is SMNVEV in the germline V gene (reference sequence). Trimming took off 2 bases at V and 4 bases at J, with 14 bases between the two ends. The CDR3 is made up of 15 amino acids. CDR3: CASSLTPWGATEAFF. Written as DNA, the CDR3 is TGTGCCAGCAGTTTAACGCCCTGGGGGGCCACTGAAGCTTTCTTT.

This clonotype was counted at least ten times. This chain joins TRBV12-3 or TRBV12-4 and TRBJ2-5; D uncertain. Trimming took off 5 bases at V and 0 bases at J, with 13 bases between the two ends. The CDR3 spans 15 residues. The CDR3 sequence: CASSPVLDYQETQYF. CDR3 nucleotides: TGTGCCAGCAGTCCCGTGTTGGATTACCAAGAGACCCAGTACTTC.

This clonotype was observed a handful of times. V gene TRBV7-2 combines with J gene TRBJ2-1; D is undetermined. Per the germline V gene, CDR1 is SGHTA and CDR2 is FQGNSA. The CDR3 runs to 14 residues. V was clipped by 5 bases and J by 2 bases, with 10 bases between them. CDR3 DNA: TGTGCCAGCAGCGACCCTGGGACCTACAATGAGCAGTTCTTC. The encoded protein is CASSDPGTYNEQFF. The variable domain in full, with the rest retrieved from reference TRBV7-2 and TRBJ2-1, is GAGVSQSPSNKVTEKGKDVELRCDPISGHTALYWYRQSLGQGLEFLIYFQGNSAPDKSGLPSDRFSAERTGGSVSTLTIQRTQQEDSAVYLCASSDPGTYNEQFFGPGTRLTVL.

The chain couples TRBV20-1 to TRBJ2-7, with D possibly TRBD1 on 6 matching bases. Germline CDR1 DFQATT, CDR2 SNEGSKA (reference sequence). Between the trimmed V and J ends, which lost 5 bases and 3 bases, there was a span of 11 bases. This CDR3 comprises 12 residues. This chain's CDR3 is CSAASDSYEQYF. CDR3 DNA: TGCAGTGCTGCCTCGGACAGCTACGAGCAGTACTTC.

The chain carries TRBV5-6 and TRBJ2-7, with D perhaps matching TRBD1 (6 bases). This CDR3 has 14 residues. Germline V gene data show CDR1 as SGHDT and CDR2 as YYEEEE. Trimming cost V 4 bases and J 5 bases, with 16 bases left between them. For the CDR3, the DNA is TGTGCCAGCAGCCTCCCGGGAAGGGGGAACGAGCAGTACTTC. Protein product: CASSLPGRGNEQYF. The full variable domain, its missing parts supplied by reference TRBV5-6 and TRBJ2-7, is DAGVTQSPTHLIKTRGQQVTLRCSPKSGHDTVSWYQQALGQGPQFIFQYYEEEERQRGNFPDRFSGHQFPNYSSELNVNALLLGDSALYLCASSLPGRGNEQYFGPGTRLTVT.

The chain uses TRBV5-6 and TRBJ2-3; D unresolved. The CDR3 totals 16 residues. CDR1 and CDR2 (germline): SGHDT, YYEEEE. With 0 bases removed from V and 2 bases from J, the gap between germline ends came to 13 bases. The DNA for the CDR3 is TGTGCCAGCAGCTTGGCCCGATCCCCCTCCACAGATACGCAGTATTTT. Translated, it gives CASSLARSPSTDTQYF. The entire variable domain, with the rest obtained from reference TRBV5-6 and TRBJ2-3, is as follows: DAGVTQSPTHLIKTRGQQVTLRCSPKSGHDTVSWYQQALGQGPQFIFQYYEEEERQRGNFPDRFSGHQFPNYSSELNVNALLLGDSALYLCASSLARSPSTDTQYFGPGTRLTVL.

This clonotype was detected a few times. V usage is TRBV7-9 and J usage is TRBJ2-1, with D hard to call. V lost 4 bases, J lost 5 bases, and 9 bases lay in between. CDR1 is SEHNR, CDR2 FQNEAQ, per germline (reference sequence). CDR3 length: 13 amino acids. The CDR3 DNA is TGTGCCAGCAGCTCTCAACGCGACAATGAGCAGTTCTTC. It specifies CASSSQRDNEQFF.

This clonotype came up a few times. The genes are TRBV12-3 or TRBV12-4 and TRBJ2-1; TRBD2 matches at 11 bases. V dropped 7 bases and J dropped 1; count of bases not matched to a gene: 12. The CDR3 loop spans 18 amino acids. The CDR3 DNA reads TGTGCCAGCACTAGACTAGCGGGGAGCGGTGGGTCCTACAATGAGCAGTTCTTC. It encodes CASTRLAGSGGSYNEQFF.

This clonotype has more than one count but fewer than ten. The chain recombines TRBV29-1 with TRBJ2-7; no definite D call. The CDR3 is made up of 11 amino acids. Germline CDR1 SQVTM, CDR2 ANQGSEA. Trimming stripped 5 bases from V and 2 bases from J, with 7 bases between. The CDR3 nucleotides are TGCAGCGTTACCGGAGCCTACGAGCAGTACTTC. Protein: CSVTGAYEQYF.

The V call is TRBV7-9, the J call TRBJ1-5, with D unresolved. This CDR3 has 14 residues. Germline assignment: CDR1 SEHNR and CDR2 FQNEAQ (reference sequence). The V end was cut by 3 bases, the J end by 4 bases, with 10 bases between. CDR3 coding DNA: TGTGCCAGCAGCTTTCCGGGAGCGAATCAGCCCCAGCATTTT. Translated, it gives CASSFPGANQPQHF.

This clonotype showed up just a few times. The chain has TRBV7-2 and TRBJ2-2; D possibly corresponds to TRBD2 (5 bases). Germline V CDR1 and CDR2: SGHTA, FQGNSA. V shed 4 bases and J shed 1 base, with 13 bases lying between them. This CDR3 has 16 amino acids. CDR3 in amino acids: CASSSLMGENTGELFF. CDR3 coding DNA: TGTGCCAGCAGCTCCCTTATGGGAGAGAACACCGGGGAGCTGTTTTTT.